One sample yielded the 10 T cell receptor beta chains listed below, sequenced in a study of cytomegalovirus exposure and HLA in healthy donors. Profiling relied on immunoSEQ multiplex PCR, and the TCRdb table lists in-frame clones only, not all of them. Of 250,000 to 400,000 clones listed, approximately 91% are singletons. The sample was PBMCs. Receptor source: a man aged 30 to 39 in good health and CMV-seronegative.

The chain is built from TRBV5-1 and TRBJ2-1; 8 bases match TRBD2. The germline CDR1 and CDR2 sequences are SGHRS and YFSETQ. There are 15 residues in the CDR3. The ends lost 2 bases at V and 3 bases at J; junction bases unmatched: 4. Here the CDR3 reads CASSLRGGIYNEQFF. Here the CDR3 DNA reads TGCGCCAGCAGCTTACGGGGGGGAATCTACAATGAGCAGTTCTTC.

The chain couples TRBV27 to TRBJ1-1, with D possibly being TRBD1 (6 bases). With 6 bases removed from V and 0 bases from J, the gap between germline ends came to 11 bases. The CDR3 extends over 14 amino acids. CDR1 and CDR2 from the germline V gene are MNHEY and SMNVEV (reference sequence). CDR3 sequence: CASRPGHMNTEAFF. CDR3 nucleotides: TGTGCCAGCAGGCCGGGACACATGAACACTGAAGCTTTCTTT.

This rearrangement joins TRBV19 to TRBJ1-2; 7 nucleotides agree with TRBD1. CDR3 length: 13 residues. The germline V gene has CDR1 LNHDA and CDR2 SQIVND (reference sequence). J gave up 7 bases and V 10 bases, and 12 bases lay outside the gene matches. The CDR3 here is CATKLRGEPGYTF. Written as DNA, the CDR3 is TGTGCCACCAAGCTCAGGGGGGAACCTGGCTACACCTTC.

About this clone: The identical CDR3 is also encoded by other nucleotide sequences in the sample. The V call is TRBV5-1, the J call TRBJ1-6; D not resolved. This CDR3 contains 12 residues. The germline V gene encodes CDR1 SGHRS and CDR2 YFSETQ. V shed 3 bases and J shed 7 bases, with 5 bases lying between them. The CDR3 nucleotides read TGCGCCAGCAGCTCGGAGAATTCACCCCTCCACTTT. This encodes CASSSENSPLHF.

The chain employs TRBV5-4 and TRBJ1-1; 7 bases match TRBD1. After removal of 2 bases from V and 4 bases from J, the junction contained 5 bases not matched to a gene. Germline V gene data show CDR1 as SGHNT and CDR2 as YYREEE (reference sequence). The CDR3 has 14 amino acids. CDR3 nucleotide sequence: TGTGCCAGCAGCTTCCCACAGGGGTCCACTGAAGCTTTCTTT. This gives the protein CASSFPQGSTEAFF. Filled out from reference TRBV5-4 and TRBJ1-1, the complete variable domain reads ETGVTQSPTHLIKTRGQQVTLRCSSQSGHNTVSWYQQALGQGPQFIFQYYREEENGRGNFPPRFSGLQFPNYSSELNVNALELDDSALYLCASSFPQGSTEAFFGQGTRLTVV.

In DNA form, the CDR3 reads TGTGCCAGCAGCCCCAGGTACACTGAAGCTTTCTTT. It encodes CASSPRYTEAFF. V is TRBV7-9 and J is TRBJ1-1; D is undetermined. The CDR3 extends over 12 amino acids. Germline CDR1 is SEHNR and CDR2 is FQNEAQ (reference sequence). V was clipped by 5 bases and J by 3 bases, with 7 bases between them.

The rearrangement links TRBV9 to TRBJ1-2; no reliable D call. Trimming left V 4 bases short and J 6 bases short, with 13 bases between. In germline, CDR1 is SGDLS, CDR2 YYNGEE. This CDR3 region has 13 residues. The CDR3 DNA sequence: TGTGCCAGCAGCCCCGCGGGGTTTAATGGCTACACCTTC. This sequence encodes CASSPAGFNGYTF.

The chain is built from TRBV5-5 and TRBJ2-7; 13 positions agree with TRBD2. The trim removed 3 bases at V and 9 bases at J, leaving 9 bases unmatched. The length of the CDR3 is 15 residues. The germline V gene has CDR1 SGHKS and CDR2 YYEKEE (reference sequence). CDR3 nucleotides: TGTGCCAGCAGCTCCTGGACTAGCGGGAGACGGGTGCAGTACTTC. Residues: CASSSWTSGRRVQYF.

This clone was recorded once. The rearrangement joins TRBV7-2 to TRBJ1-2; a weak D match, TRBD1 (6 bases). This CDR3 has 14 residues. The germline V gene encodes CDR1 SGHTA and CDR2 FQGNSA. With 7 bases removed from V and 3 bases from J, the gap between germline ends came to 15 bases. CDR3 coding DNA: TGTGCCAGCACCTACGGGGGGGCGGACTATGGCTACACCTTC. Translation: CASTYGGADYGYTF.

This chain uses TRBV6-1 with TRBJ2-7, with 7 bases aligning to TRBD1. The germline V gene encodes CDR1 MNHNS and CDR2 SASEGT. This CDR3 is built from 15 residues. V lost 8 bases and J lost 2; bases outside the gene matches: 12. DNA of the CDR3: TGTGCCAGCCTACGTAGCCGAGGGGGCACCTACGAGCAGTACTTC. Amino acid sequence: CASLRSRGGTYEQYF.